The 25 T cell receptor beta chains presented below share a single source sample, sequenced in a study of blood T cell repertoires in COVID-19. Clones were read by immunoSEQ multiplex PCR, and TCRdb kept only the in-frame ones, dropping some. The sample has 100,000 to 150,000 clones, roughly 90% seen once; the top ten hold less than 2.5%. Sequenced: PBMCs or T cells enriched from blood (not recorded which). The source of these receptors is a woman in her 50s who had recovered from COVID-19.

The J gene is TRBJ2-3, the V gene TRBV3-1 (or the pseudogene TRBV3-2); 12 nucleotides agree with TRBD2. Germline loops: CDR1 LGHDT, CDR2 YNNKEL (reference sequence). The length of the CDR3 is 18 residues. J lost 4 bases, V lost 1 base, and 9 bases had no gene match. The chain's CDR3 is CASSQVLAGGPEADTQYF. The CDR3 DNA follows: TGTGCCAGCAGCCAAGTTCTAGCGGGGGGGCCTGAGGCAGATACGCAGTATTTT.

The V and J genes are TRBV3-1 (or the pseudogene TRBV3-2) and TRBJ1-1; 7 bases line up with TRBD1. Looked up from germline, CDR1 is LGHDT and CDR2 is YNNKEL (reference sequence). The CDR3 spans 14 residues. V was pared by 7 bases and J by 2 bases, with 7 bases of the junction left unmatched. The CDR3 loop is CASTLTGTNTEAFF. In nucleotides, the CDR3 is TGTGCCAGCACCCTGACAGGGACAAACACTGAAGCTTTCTTT.

V and J are TRBV7-6 and TRBJ2-2; 8 bases match TRBD1. CDR3 length equals 14 residues. Losses at the gene ends were 6 bases for V and 1 base for J; bases not matched to a gene: 1. Per germline, CDR1 SGHVS and CDR2 FNYEAQ. The CDR3 DNA follows: TGTGCCAGCAGAGGGACAGGGAACACCGGGGAGCTGTTTTTT. Protein product: CASRGTGNTGELFF.

The DNA for the CDR3 is TGTGCCAGCAGTTCCGGGACAGGGCGGTCCTACGAGCAGTACTTC. This encodes CASSSGTGRSYEQYF. This chain joins TRBV11-2 and TRBJ2-7; TRBD1 matches 9 bases. Germline lookup yields CDR1 SGHAT and CDR2 FQNNGV. The V gene end was trimmed by 6 bases and the J gene end by 1 base; junction bases not matched to a gene: 7. This CDR3 region has 15 residues.

The rearrangement joins TRBV6-1 to TRBJ2-7, with 11 bases matching TRBD1. This CDR3 region has 16 residues. Germline trimming cut 1 base from V and 2 bases from J; bases unmatched to any gene: 4. Looked up from germline, CDR1 is MNHNS and CDR2 is SASEGT. The chain's CDR3 is CASSEGTGGFPYEQYF. DNA of the CDR3: TGTGCCAGCAGTGAAGGGACAGGGGGCTTCCCCTACGAGCAGTACTTC.

The chain employs TRBV13 and TRBJ2-7, with D maybe TRBD2 (5 bases). CDR3 length: 15 residues. Trimming cost V 4 bases and J 3 bases, with 16 bases left between them. The germline V gene has CDR1 PRHDT and CDR2 FYEKMQ (reference sequence). The chain's CDR3 is CASSSRDRPFYEQYF. The CDR3 coding sequence is TGTGCCAGCAGCTCCCGGGATCGACCCTTCTACGAGCAGTACTTC.

The chain recombines TRBV11-2 with TRBJ1-3; 7 bases agree with TRBD1. V dropped 4 bases and J dropped 3; count of bases not matched to a gene: 9. Per germline, CDR1 SGHAT and CDR2 FQNNGV. The CDR3 is made up of 16 amino acids. The CDR3 DNA follows: TGTGCCAGCAGCTCACCCCGAGGGGGCAGTGGAAACACCATATATTTT. Translated: CASSSPRGGSGNTIYF.

This clone is a singleton in its sample. The chain couples TRBV3-1 (or the pseudogene TRBV3-2) to TRBJ2-1; D remains unclear. V shed 6 bases and J shed 10 bases, with 10 bases lying between them. The germline V gene encodes CDR1 LGHDT and CDR2 YNNKEL (reference sequence). The CDR3 has 11 residues. As DNA, the CDR3 is TGTGCCAGCAGTTTCGGTTTGGAGCAGTTCTTC. Protein: CASSFGLEQFF.

The chain joins TRBV2 to TRBJ1-6, with D perhaps TRBD1 (6 bases). Trimming shortened V by 6 bases and J by 6 bases, and 24 bases separated the two germline ends. The CDR3 sequence is 18 residues long. Germline V gives CDR1 SNHLY, CDR2 FYNNEI. The CDR3 sequence: CASSRGDGRSGVNSPLHF. In DNA form, the CDR3 reads TGTGCCAGCAGCCGGGGGGACGGTCGGTCAGGGGTTAATTCACCCCTCCACTTT. The variable domain in full, with the rest retrieved from reference TRBV2 and TRBJ1-6, is EPEVTQTPSHQVTQMGQEVILRCVPISNHLYFYWYRQILGQKVEFLVSFYNNEISEKSEIFDDQFSVERPDGSNFTLKIRSTKLEDSAMYFCASSRGDGRSGVNSPLHFGNGTRLTVT.

V is TRBV7-2 and J is TRBJ2-1; D is possibly TRBD2 (6 bases). The germline V gene has CDR1 SGHTA and CDR2 FQGNSA. The CDR3 is made up of 14 amino acids. Trimming shortened V by 5 bases and J by 6 bases, and 14 bases separated the two germline ends. Here the CDR3 reads CASSLSRGFNEQFF. The CDR3 bases are TGTGCCAGCAGCCTCTCCCGGGGGTTCAATGAGCAGTTCTTC.

Here the CDR3 DNA reads TGTGCCAGCAGCTCAGGGGGACAGGGCGATTGGAATTCACCCCTCCACTTT. Its protein product is CASSSGGQGDWNSPLHF. The chain recombines TRBV5-8 with TRBJ1-6; 9 nucleotides line up with TRBD1. Trimming removed 3 bases from V and 7 bases from J; junction bases left unmatched: 11. The CDR3 spans 17 residues. Germline V gene data show CDR1 as SGHTS and CDR2 as YDEGEE.

The chain couples TRBV5-4 to TRBJ1-3; tentatively, D is TRBD1 (5 bases). V was shortened by 0 bases and J by 4 bases, with 8 bases between the two germline ends. This CDR3 region has 14 residues. The V gene's germline CDR1 is SGHNT and CDR2 YYREEE (reference sequence). CDR3 residues: CASSLAGLGNTIYF. For the CDR3, the DNA is TGTGCCAGCAGCTTGGCAGGGTTGGGAAACACCATATATTTT.

V gene TRBV9 combines with J gene TRBJ1-1, with a tentative D call TRBD1 (6 bases). Germline V gene sequence: CDR1 SGDLS, CDR2 YYNGEE. This CDR3 has 13 residues. V gave up 3 bases and J gave up 5 bases, with 11 bases separating them. CDR3 sequence (DNA): TGTGCCAGCAGCGATTTAAGGGGGACTGAAGCTTTCTTT. Protein sequence: CASSDLRGTEAFF.

This clone is a singleton in its sample. V is TRBV5-1 and J is TRBJ2-3; possibly TRBD1 for D (6 bases). Germline CDR1 SGHRS, CDR2 YFSETQ. This CDR3 has 12 residues. Trimming took off 4 bases at V and 4 bases at J, with 7 bases between the two ends. The CDR3: CASSQGPDTQYF. CDR3 coding DNA: TGCGCCAGCAGCCAGGGGCCAGATACGCAGTATTTT.

The rearrangement uses TRBV10-3 and TRBJ2-3, with D perhaps TRBD1 (5 bases). Deletions cut 4 bases from V and 5 bases from J, with 16 bases between. This CDR3 contains 15 residues. Germline CDR1 reads ENHRY; CDR2 reads SYGVKD. The CDR3: CAISGNRTIKDTQYF. The CDR3 region has the DNA TGTGCCATCAGTGGCAACAGGACAATTAAAGATACGCAGTATTTT.

The chain uses TRBV7-2 and TRBJ2-1; the match to TRBD1 covers 8 bases. V lost 3 bases to trimming and J lost 4 bases; unmatched junction nucleotides: 2. The CDR3 runs to 14 residues. CDR1 SGHTA and CDR2 FQGNSA come from the germline V gene. The CDR3 DNA follows: TGTGCCAGCAGCTTGACAGGGGTTTACAATGAGCAGTTCTTC. This codes for CASSLTGVYNEQFF.

This rearrangement joins TRBV4-1 to TRBJ1-6; 7 nucleotides line up with TRBD1. Germline CDR1 MGHRA, CDR2 YSYEKL. V dropped 4 bases and J dropped 10; count of bases not matched to a gene: 10. The CDR3 totals 15 residues. The CDR3 nucleotides read TGCGCCAGCAGCCTCGTAGGGCAGGGGGTGTCACCCCTCCACTTT. This gives the protein CASSLVGQGVSPLHF.

The chain combines TRBV6-5 with TRBJ1-3, with D possibly TRBD1 on 6 matching bases. V dropped 5 bases and J dropped 0 bases, with 11 bases sitting between them. The V gene's germline CDR1 is MNHEY and CDR2 SVGAGI. The CDR3 sequence is 15 residues long. The DNA of the CDR3 is TGTGCCAGCAGTCCCAGGACAGTCTCTGGAAACACCATATATTTT. Residues: CASSPRTVSGNTIYF.

The genes are TRBV5-1 and TRBJ2-1, with 9 bases aligning to TRBD1. With 4 bases clipped from V and 7 bases from J, the junction kept 6 bases outside the gene matches. The germline CDR1 and CDR2 sequences are SGHRS and YFSETQ. The CDR3 consists of 14 residues. The CDR3 reads CASSEDRGRNEQFF. As DNA, the CDR3 is TGCGCCAGCAGCGAAGACAGGGGGAGAAATGAGCAGTTCTTC.

The rearrangement links TRBV6-2 or TRBV6-3 to TRBJ2-7; a possible D gene is TRBD1 (6 bases). The CDR3 covers 14 residues. Germline V gene lookup returns CDR1 MNHEY and CDR2 SVGEGT. Deletions cut 4 bases from V and 2 bases from J, with 12 bases between. CDR3 in amino acids: CASSSPRDTYEQYF. CDR3 bases: TGTGCCAGCAGTTCGCCCCGGGACACCTACGAGCAGTACTTC.

This clone was counted a few times. The V and J genes are TRBV7-9 and TRBJ2-7, with D tentatively TRBD2 (6 bases). From germline, CDR1 is SEHNR and CDR2 FQNEAQ (reference sequence). This CDR3 has 13 amino acids. V was pared by 1 base and J by 4 bases, with 8 bases between. In DNA form, the CDR3 reads TGTGCCAGCAGCTTAGGGAGGGAGTACGAGCAGTACTTC. Translating gives CASSLGREYEQYF.

The chain has TRBV4-1 and TRBJ2-5; TRBD1 matches at 7 bases. V lost 2 bases to trimming and J lost 4 bases; unmatched junction nucleotides: 10. This CDR3 spans 16 amino acids. CDR1 MGHRA and CDR2 YSYEKL come from the germline V gene. CDR3 in amino acids: CASSQMTGTVTETQYF. The CDR3 bases are TGCGCCAGCAGCCAAATGACAGGGACGGTCACAGAGACCCAGTACTTC.

The chain couples TRBV9 to TRBJ2-2, with D unclear. V was clipped by 0 bases and J by 7 bases, with 10 bases between them. This CDR3 region has 14 residues. Germline CDR1 and CDR2: SGDLS and YYNGEE. CDR3 sequence: CASSVDLVGGELFF. The CDR3 DNA reads TGTGCCAGCAGCGTAGACCTGGTCGGCGGGGAGCTGTTTTTT.

The chain couples TRBV5-8 to TRBJ1-4, with D unclear. V lost 2 bases, J lost 4 bases, and 6 bases lay in between. CDR3 size: 13 residues. Germline CDR1 and CDR2: SGHTS and YDEGEE. The CDR3 DNA reads as TGTGCCAGCAGCTTACAGTTTAATGAAAAACTGTTTTTT. Amino acid sequence: CASSLQFNEKLFF.

The J gene is TRBJ1-3, the V gene TRBV6-5, with 9 bases fitting TRBD1. With V trimmed by 7 bases and J by 2 bases, 6 bases remained unmatched. The CDR3 has 15 residues. Germline CDR1 is MNHEY and CDR2 is SVGAGI. The CDR3 sequence: CASKLDRGAGNTIYF. The CDR3 bases are TGTGCCAGCAAACTGGACAGGGGTGCTGGAAACACCATATATTTT.